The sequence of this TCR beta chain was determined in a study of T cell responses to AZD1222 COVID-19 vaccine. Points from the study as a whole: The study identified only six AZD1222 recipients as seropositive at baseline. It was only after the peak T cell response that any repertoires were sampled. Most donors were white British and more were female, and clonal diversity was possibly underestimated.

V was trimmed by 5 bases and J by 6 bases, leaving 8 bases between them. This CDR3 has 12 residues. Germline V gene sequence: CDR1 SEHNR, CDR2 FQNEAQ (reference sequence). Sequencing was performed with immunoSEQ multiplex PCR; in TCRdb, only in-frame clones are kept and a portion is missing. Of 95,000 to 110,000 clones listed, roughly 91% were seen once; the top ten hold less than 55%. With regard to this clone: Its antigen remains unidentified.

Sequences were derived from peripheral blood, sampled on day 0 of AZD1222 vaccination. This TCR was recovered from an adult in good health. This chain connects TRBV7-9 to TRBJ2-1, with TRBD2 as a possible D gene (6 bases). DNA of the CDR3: TGTGCCAGCAGCAATAGCGGCAATGAGCAGTTCTTC. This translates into CASSNSGNEQFF.